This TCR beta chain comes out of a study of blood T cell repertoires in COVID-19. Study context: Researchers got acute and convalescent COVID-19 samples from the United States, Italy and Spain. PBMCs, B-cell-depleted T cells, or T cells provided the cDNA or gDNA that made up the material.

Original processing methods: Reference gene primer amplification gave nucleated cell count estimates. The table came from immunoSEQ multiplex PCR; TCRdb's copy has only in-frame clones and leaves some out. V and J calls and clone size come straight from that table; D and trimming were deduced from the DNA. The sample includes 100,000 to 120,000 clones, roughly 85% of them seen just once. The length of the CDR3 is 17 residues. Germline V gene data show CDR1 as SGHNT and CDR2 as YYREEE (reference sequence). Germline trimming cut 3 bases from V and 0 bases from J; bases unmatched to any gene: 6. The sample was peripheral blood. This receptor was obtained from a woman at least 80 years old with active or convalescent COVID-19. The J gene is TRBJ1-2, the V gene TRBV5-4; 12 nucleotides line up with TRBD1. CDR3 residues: CASSSGTGGSTNYGYTF. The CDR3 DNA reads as TGTGCCAGCAGCTCAGGGACAGGGGGCTCAACTAACTATGGCTACACCTTC.